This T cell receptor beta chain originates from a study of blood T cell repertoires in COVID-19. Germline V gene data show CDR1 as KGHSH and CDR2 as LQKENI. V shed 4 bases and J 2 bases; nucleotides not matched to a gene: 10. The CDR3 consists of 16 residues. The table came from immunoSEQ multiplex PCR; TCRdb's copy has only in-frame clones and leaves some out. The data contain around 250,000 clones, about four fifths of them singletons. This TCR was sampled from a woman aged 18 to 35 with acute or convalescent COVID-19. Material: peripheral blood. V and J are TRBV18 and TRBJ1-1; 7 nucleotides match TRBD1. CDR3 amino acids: CASSQQNRGGNTEAFF. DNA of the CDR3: TGTGCCAGCTCACAACAGAACAGGGGTGGCAACACTGAAGCTTTCTTT.